These 25 T cell receptor beta chains share one sample of origin, sequenced in a study of blood T cell repertoires in COVID-19. The table came from immunoSEQ multiplex PCR; TCRdb's copy has only in-frame clones and leaves some out. The top ten hold more than 1.1% of the sample, which has 250,000 to 350,000 clones, around 85% seen once. The material sequenced was peripheral blood. The source of these receptors is a human donor with COVID-19, enrolled during active disease. The donor label of this sample is uncertain.

The J gene is TRBJ2-4, the V gene TRBV9, with D maybe TRBD2 (6 bases). Per the germline V gene, CDR1 is SGDLS and CDR2 is YYNGEE. Trimming took 0 bases from V and 6 from J, leaving 7 bases between them. The CDR3 covers 13 residues. The CDR3 is CASSVAGRNIQYF. The CDR3 coding sequence is TGTGCCAGCAGCGTAGCCGGGAGAAACATTCAGTACTTC.

The chain carries TRBV4-2 and TRBJ1-4, with 7 bases that match TRBD1. The CDR3 sequence is 16 residues long. From germline, CDR1 is LGHNA and CDR2 YNFKEQ. V lost 4 bases and J lost 0; bases outside the gene matches: 5. The CDR3 loop reads CASSPRDRSTNEKLFF. In DNA, the CDR3 is TGTGCCAGCAGCCCCCGGGACAGATCAACTAATGAAAAACTGTTTTTT.

The chain carries TRBV5-3 and TRBJ1-6; 12 bases align to TRBD1. TRBV5-3 carries the ORF label, with uncertain function. There are 16 residues in the CDR3. The V gene end was trimmed by 10 bases and the J gene end by 7 bases; junction bases not matched to a gene: 12. The CDR3 region has the DNA TGTGCCCTTCCAAGGGACAGGGGGCGCGAGAATTCACCCCTCCACTTT. Protein: CALPRDRGRENSPLHF.

As DNA, the CDR3 is TGTGCCTGGACAGGGAACTATGGCTACACCTTC. Its translation: CAWTGNYGYTF. This sequence joins TRBV30 and TRBJ1-2; D possibly corresponds to TRBD1 (5 bases). The CDR3 sequence is 11 residues long. CDR1 is GTSNPN, CDR2 SVGIG, per germline (reference sequence). Trimming pared 4 bases from V and 2 bases from J, leaving 5 bases between.

The rearrangement joins TRBV4-3 to TRBJ2-1; the match to TRBD2 covers 12 bases. The CDR3 spans 16 residues. The germline CDR1 and CDR2 sequences are LGHNA and YSLEER. V gave up 3 bases and J gave up 6 bases; unmatched junction bases: 6. The CDR3 loop reads CASSQRLAGVGNEQFF. As DNA, the CDR3 is TGCGCCAGCAGCCAGAGACTAGCGGGAGTGGGCAATGAGCAGTTCTTC.

This sequence joins TRBV4-1 and TRBJ2-5, with unresolved D. Trimming took 1 base from V and 0 from J, leaving 6 bases between them. The CDR3 loop spans 14 amino acids. Per the germline V gene, CDR1 is MGHRA and CDR2 is YSYEKL. CDR3 amino acids: CASSQVSYQETQYF. The DNA for the CDR3 is TGCGCCAGCAGCCAAGTCAGTTACCAAGAGACCCAGTACTTC.

The J gene is TRBJ1-2, the V gene TRBV29-1; no definite D call. Trimming removed 6 bases from V and 7 bases from J, with 12 bases in between. Germline V gene lookup returns CDR1 SQVTM and CDR2 ANQGSEA. The length of the CDR3 is 11 residues. In DNA form, the CDR3 reads TGCAGCGTAGCGGTTGGTGGTGGCTACACCTTC. This encodes CSVAVGGGYTF.

This clone was observed a single time. V usage is TRBV6-5 and J usage is TRBJ1-2, with 7 bases identical to TRBD1. The V and J ends lost 6 bases and 8 bases, in that order; junction bases with no gene match: 9. Germline V gene sequence: CDR1 MNHEY, CDR2 SVGAGI. The CDR3 spans 13 residues. This CDR3 reads CASSALQGEGYTF. The CDR3 DNA reads TGTGCCAGCAGCGCCCTTCAGGGGGAGGGCTACACCTTC.

The chain combines TRBV19 with TRBJ2-3; no clear D. Germline V gene sequence: CDR1 LNHDA, CDR2 SQIVND (reference sequence). V was shortened by 0 bases and J by 2 bases, with 9 bases between the two germline ends. The CDR3 runs 15 residues. CDR3 sequence (DNA): TGTGCCAGTAGTATAGACAGTCAAGACACAGATACGCAGTATTTT. This sequence encodes CASSIDSQDTDTQYF.

This chain joins TRBV6-5 and TRBJ1-3, with D possibly being TRBD1 (5 bases). The CDR3 totals 15 residues. With 7 bases removed from V and 0 bases from J, the gap between germline ends came to 13 bases. Germline V CDR1 and CDR2: MNHEY, SVGAGI. The chain's CDR3 is CASTLTDSSGNTIYF. For the CDR3, the DNA is TGTGCCAGCACCTTGACAGACAGCTCTGGAAACACCATATATTTT.

The V gene is TRBV6-5, the J gene TRBJ1-1, with 7 bases that match TRBD1. Per germline, CDR1 MNHEY and CDR2 SVGAGI. The CDR3 runs to 14 residues. The junction had 7 bases not matched to a gene; V was cut back by 8 bases and J by 1 base. The CDR3 sequence is CASSMGQTNTEAFF. CDR3 coding DNA: TGTGCCAGCTCCATGGGACAGACGAACACTGAAGCTTTCTTT.

The rearrangement joins TRBV5-6 to TRBJ1-4, with a weak D call TRBD1 (5 bases). The CDR3 is 14 residues long. Trimming took off 7 bases at V and 2 bases at J, with 12 bases between the two ends. Per germline, CDR1 SGHDT and CDR2 YYEEEE. CDR3 coding DNA: TGTGCCAGCCATCCTGGGGGGACTAATGAAAAACTGTTTTTT. Residues: CASHPGGTNEKLFF.

The table lists this clone with a few counts. The V gene is TRBV7-9, the J gene TRBJ1-2; D remains unclear. Trimming left V 4 bases short and J 4 bases short, with 16 bases between. The CDR3 is 15 amino acids. Germline CDR1 SEHNR, CDR2 FQNEAQ (reference sequence). CDR3 region: CASSSNLGASYGYTF. The CDR3 DNA sequence: TGTGCCAGCAGCTCCAATTTGGGAGCTAGCTATGGCTACACCTTC. The full variable domain, with the rest looked up from reference TRBV7-9 and TRBJ1-2, is DTGVSQNPRHKITKRGQNVTFRCDPISEHNRLYWYRQTLGQGPEFLTYFQNEAQLEKSRLLSDRFSAERPKGSFSTLEIQRTEQGDSAMYLCASSSNLGASYGYTFGSGTRLTVV.

V gene TRBV3-1 (or the pseudogene TRBV3-2) combines with J gene TRBJ2-2; D may be TRBD1 (6 bases). Per the germline V gene, CDR1 is LGHDT and CDR2 is YNNKEL (reference sequence). The CDR3 sequence is 15 residues long. V was trimmed by 5 bases and J by 6 bases, leaving 16 bases between them. The DNA for the CDR3 is TGTGCCAGCAGCTACCTCTATGCAGGGGCCGGGGAGCTGTTTTTT. This translates into CASSYLYAGAGELFF.

This rearrangement joins TRBV3-1 (or the pseudogene TRBV3-2) to TRBJ1-6, with D possibly being TRBD1 (6 bases). This CDR3 comprises 13 residues. V was pared by 6 bases and J by 6 bases, with 9 bases between. Germline V gene lookup returns CDR1 LGHDT and CDR2 YNNKEL (reference sequence). CDR3 amino acids: CASRGARNSPLHF. As DNA, the CDR3 is TGTGCCAGCAGGGGGGCACGTAATTCACCCCTCCACTTT.

V gene TRBV28 combines with J gene TRBJ1-1, with 10 bases matching TRBD1. CDR1 is MDHEN and CDR2 is SYDVKM in the germline V gene. The CDR3 spans 16 residues. Losses at the gene ends were 4 bases for V and 4 bases for J; bases not matched to a gene: 9. The CDR3 loop reads CASSSGQGGKITEAFF. Here the CDR3 DNA reads TGTGCCAGCAGTTCCGGACAGGGGGGGAAGATCACTGAAGCTTTCTTT.

The chain carries TRBV21-1 and TRBJ1-1. TRBV21-1 is a recognized pseudogene. CDR3 size: 18 residues. The CDR3 DNA is TGTGCCAGCAGCAAAGAGACGAGCACCGGGACTTCGAACACTGAAGCTTTCTTT. Translating it yields CASSKETSTGTSNTEAFF.

CDR3 in amino acids: CASSEARTRSYEQYF. The DNA of the CDR3 is TGTGCCAGCAGTGAAGCTCGGACACGCTCCTACGAGCAGTACTTC. V usage is TRBV6-1 and J usage is TRBJ2-7; a weak D match, TRBD1 (5 bases). Between the trimmed V and J ends, which lost 0 bases and 0 bases, there was a span of 9 bases. This CDR3 region has 15 residues. The germline V gene has CDR1 MNHNS and CDR2 SASEGT.

This clone was recorded once. The chain recombines TRBV5-4 with TRBJ1-1, with TRBD1 as a possible D gene (6 bases). The V and J ends lost 0 bases and 2 bases respectively, with 17 bases between them. The CDR3 covers 17 residues. Germline CDR1 and CDR2: SGHNT and YYREEE (reference sequence). As DNA, the CDR3 is TGTGCCAGCAGCTTGGGAGGGGGTGGCACCCGCAACACTGAAGCTTTCTTT. It translates to CASSLGGGGTRNTEAFF.

The gene calls are TRBV19 and TRBJ1-2; D may be TRBD1 (5 bases). CDR1 and CDR2 (germline): LNHDA, SQIVND (reference sequence). Trimming left V 5 bases short and J 5 bases short, with 15 bases between. This CDR3 comprises 14 residues. The CDR3, as DNA: TGTGCCAGTAGTTCTCGGACGGACATTTATGGCTACACCTTC. This translates into CASSSRTDIYGYTF.

With respect to this clone: The same CDR3 can be traced to other DNA sequences in this sample. The chain joins TRBV28 to TRBJ1-2; no clear D gene. The CDR3 has 12 amino acids. Trimming removed 5 bases from V and 2 bases from J, with 6 bases in between. Germline CDR1 and CDR2: MDHEN and SYDVKM. The CDR3 here is CASSPLNYGYTF. The CDR3 region has the DNA TGTGCCAGCAGTCCCCTCAACTATGGCTACACCTTC.

This sequence joins TRBV6-1 and TRBJ2-2; D gene uncertain. Germline V gene sequence: CDR1 MNHNS, CDR2 SASEGT. The V end was cut by 2 bases, the J end by 7 bases, with 5 bases between. This CDR3 comprises 12 residues. This CDR3 reads CASSERSGELFF. The DNA for the CDR3 is TGTGCCAGCAGTGAAAGGAGCGGGGAGCTGTTTTTT.

The rearrangement joins TRBV5-8 to TRBJ2-5, with D hard to call. The ends were cut back, 4 bases at V and 1 base at J, with 8 bases in the middle. The CDR3 is 13 residues long. The V gene's germline CDR1 is SGHTS and CDR2 YDEGEE. CDR3: CASSLYLQETQYF. CDR3 coding DNA: TGTGCCAGCAGCCTCTATCTCCAAGAGACCCAGTACTTC. Complete variable domain (other parts from reference TRBV5-8 and TRBJ2-5): EAGVTQSPTHLIKTRGQQATLRCSPISGHTSVYWYQQALGLGLQFLLWYDEGEERNRGNFPPRFSGRQFPNYSSELNVNALELEDSALYLCASSLYLQETQYFGPGTRLLVL.

In this sample, this clone turned up a few times. This chain links TRBV28 with TRBJ1-2, with TRBD1 matching 7 bases. CDR3 length equals 14 residues. The germline V gene has CDR1 MDHEN and CDR2 SYDVKM. Germline trimming cut 5 bases from V and 5 bases from J; bases unmatched to any gene: 8. CDR3 residues: CASSPPGQLYGYTF. The CDR3 DNA follows: TGTGCCAGCAGTCCCCCGGGACAGCTATATGGCTACACCTTC.

The J gene is TRBJ2-4, the V gene TRBV6-5, with D possibly being TRBD2 (6 bases). Between the trimmed V and J ends, which lost 7 bases and 5 bases, there was a span of 12 bases. CDR1 and CDR2 (germline): MNHEY, SVGAGI. The length of the CDR3 is 13 residues. CDR3 loop: CASTFGGENIQYF. The CDR3 DNA is TGTGCCAGCACCTTCGGAGGGGAAAACATTCAGTACTTC.